The rows below give T cell receptor beta chains drawn from one sample of a study of CD8 T cells in Susac syndrome. TCRdb processed the immunoSEQ multiplex PCR reads anew with MiXCR; each CDR3 protein has one entry. The sample records 400,000 to 550,000 distinct CDR3 sequences, around 83% being singletons. Material: CD8+ T cells from PBMCs. These receptor sequences come from a human donor with multiple sclerosis. Both conserved end residues are part of each CDR3. The order of the fields is V gene, clone size, J gene, D gene, CDR3 DNA, CDR3 protein. The D gene is left open where the match is weak. Clone size is not always given. Where it is, it says once, few, many or a class for expanded clones.

TRBV5-6	NA	TRBJ2-2	NA	TGTGCCAGCAGCTACCTAAAGTTCAGGGGCAACACCGGGGAGCTGTTTTTT	CASSYLKFRGNTGELFF
TRBV2	NA	TRBJ2-1	TRBD2	TGTGCCAGCAGGGTCGGGACTAGCGGGAGACCTATAAGCTCCTACAATGAGCAGTTCTTC	CASRVGTSGRPISSYNEQFF
TRBV5-1	NA	TRBJ2-7	NA	TGCGCCAGCAGCTTGGCCTCGGCAGCGGACGTGAAATACGAGCAGTACTTC	CASSLASAADVKYEQYF
TRBV29-1	NA	TRBJ2-5	TRBD1	TGCAGCGGGGGGACAGCGCAAGAGACCCAGTACTTC	CSGGTAQETQYF
TRBV6-1	NA	TRBJ2-1	NA	TGTGCCAGCAGTGAAGTATGGGCTTTGAGGACAGACTTCGACAATGAGCAGTTCTTC	CASSEVWALRTDFDNEQFF
TRBV4-1	NA	TRBJ2-1	TRBD2	TGCGCCAGCAGTCCCAGCGGGGGGATACCCAATGAGCAGTTCTTC	CASSPSGGIPNEQFF
TRBV7-9	NA	TRBJ2-1	TRBD2	TGTGCCAGCAGCTCCCTCGCGGGAGCAACCTACAATGAGCAGTTCTTC	CASSSLAGATYNEQFF
TRBV4-1	NA	TRBJ2-3	NA	TGCGCCAGCAGCCAAGTGCACTTCCAGGGCACAGATACGCAGTATTTT	CASSQVHFQGTDTQYF
TRBV9	NA	TRBJ2-5	NA	TGTGCCAGCAGCGTAGGTCGGAACCTTTTACGGGAGACCCAGTACTTC	CASSVGRNLLRETQYF
TRBV7-3	NA	TRBJ2-1	TRBD1	TGTGCCAGCAGCTTAGATGCAGGGGGCAATGAGCAGTTCTTC	CASSLDAGGNEQFF
TRBV7-8	NA	TRBJ2-2	TRBD1	TGTGCCAGCAGCTGGATCGACAGGGAGAACACCGGGGAGCTGTTTTTT	CASSWIDRENTGELFF
TRBV6-1	NA	TRBJ2-7	TRBD1	TGTGCCAGCAGTGACGCCGGGACAGGGGACCACGAGCAGTACTTC	CASSDAGTGDHEQYF
TRBV19	NA	TRBJ1-1	NA	TGTGCCAGTAGTATATTCTATATGAACACTGAAGCTTTCTTT	CASSIFYMNTEAFF
TRBV4-1	NA	TRBJ2-2	NA	TGCGCCAGCAGCCAAGGGCCCTACACCGGGGAGCTGTTTTTT	CASSQGPYTGELFF
TRBV3-1	NA	TRBJ2-4	TRBD1	TGTGCCAGCAGCCAAGAGGGACAGGGGGAAAACATTCAGTACTTC	CASSQEGQGENIQYF
TRBV24-1	NA	TRBJ1-2	NA	TGTGCCACCAGTGATTACTATGGCTACACCTTC	CATSDYYGYTF
TRBV5-1	NA	TRBJ2-2	NA	TGCGCCAGCAGCTTCGGGCCCGCAAACACCGGGGAGCTGTTTTTT	CASSFGPANTGELFF
TRBV5-1	NA	TRBJ1-1	TRBD1	TGCGCCAGCAGCGAGGGGGCGGGCGGGAGCTCTGAAGCTTTCTTT	CASSEGAGGSSEAFF
TRBV9	NA	TRBJ2-1	TRBD2	TGTGCCAGCAGCGTAGGGCCTAGCGGGAGTGAAAATGAGCAGTTCTTC	CASSVGPSGSENEQFF
TRBV13	NA	TRBJ2-7	NA	TGTGCCAGCAGTTTGTCCGTCGGGGAGCAGTACTTC	CASSLSVGEQYF
TRBV19	NA	TRBJ2-3	TRBD2	TGTGCCAGTAGTACCCCCACTGGGAATCGCGGGGGAAGCACAGATACGCAGTATTTT	CASSTPTGNRGGSTDTQYF
TRBV10-3	NA	TRBJ2-2	NA	TGTGCCATCAGTGAGTCAGAGACAGTTCTCACCGGGGAGCTGTTTTTT	CAISESETVLTGELFF
TRBV7-9	NA	TRBJ2-1	TRBD1	TGTGCCAGCAGCAGACAGGGACAGGGTGGCGATGAGCAGTTCTTC	CASSRQGQGGDEQFF
TRBV11-2	few	TRBJ2-3	NA	TGTGCCAGCAGCCGGTGGGGTACAGATACGCAGTATTTT	CASSRWGTDTQYF
TRBV7-9	NA	TRBJ2-5	TRBD2	TGTGCCAGCAGCTCCGAATGGACTAGCGGGAGTTGGTACCAAGAGACCCAGTACTTC	CASSSEWTSGSWYQETQYF
TRBV29-1	NA	TRBJ2-3	NA	TGCAGCGTTGTTTCCGGGAATACGCAGTATTTT	CSVVSGNTQYF
TRBV3-1	once	TRBJ2-1	TRBD1	TGTGCCAGCAGCCAAGAGGGGACAGTCTACAATGAGCAGTTCTTC	CASSQEGTVYNEQFF
TRBV5-6	NA	TRBJ2-1	NA	TGTGCCAGCAGCTTGGCCGGGATAAGGGAGCAGTTCTTC	CASSLAGIREQFF
TRBV6-1	NA	TRBJ2-6	TRBD1	TGTGCCAGCAACTCCCAAGGGGGCTTTGGGGCCAACGTCCTGACTTTC	CASNSQGGFGANVLTF
TRBV25-1	NA	TRBJ1-2	NA	TGTGCCAGCACCGGTCCCAATGGCTACACCTTC	CASTGPNGYTF
TRBV27	NA	TRBJ2-7	TRBD2	TGTGCCAGCAGTTTGGCTAGCGGGGCCCCCTACGAGCAGTACTTC	CASSLASGAPYEQYF
TRBV20-1	NA	TRBJ1-2	NA	TGCAGTGCTAGTAGGAGAAGGAGTGGCTACACCTTC	CSASRRRSGYTF
TRBV4-1	once	TRBJ2-1	NA	TGCGCCAGCAGCCACCCAAACCGGGATTTGCAGTTCTTC	CASSHPNRDLQFF
TRBV6-1	NA	TRBJ2-6	NA	TGTGCCACCGGGACGGTCGACTCTGGGGCCAACGTCCTGACTTTC	CATGTVDSGANVLTF
TRBV12-3/TRBV12-4	once	TRBJ2-2	TRBD2	TGTGCCAGCAGCCCGGGGGGACTAGCGGGAGGGCCGAACACCGGGGAGCTGTTTTTT	CASSPGGLAGGPNTGELFF
TRBV6-4	NA	TRBJ1-2	NA	TGTGCCAGCAGTGACTCGGCCGAGACACCTAAGGGCTACACCTTC	CASSDSAETPKGYTF
TRBV11-2	NA	TRBJ2-1	NA	TGTGCCAGCAGCTTAGACGCCAATGAGCAGTTCTTC	CASSLDANEQFF
TRBV7-6	few	TRBJ2-7	NA	TGTGCCAGCAGCTTAAATGACTACGAGCAGTACTTC	CASSLNDYEQYF
TRBV28	NA	TRBJ1-1	NA	TGTGCCAGCAGTTTTGGCTACATGAACACTGAAGCTTTCTTT	CASSFGYMNTEAFF
TRBV28	NA	TRBJ2-5	TRBD2	TGTGCCAGCAGTGTATTCCTAGCGGGAGCCCAAGAGACCCAGTACTTC	CASSVFLAGAQETQYF
TRBV19	NA	TRBJ2-3	TRBD2	TGTGCCAGTAGTCTTCGGACTAGCGGGGGCGGAGCAGATACGCAGTATTTT	CASSLRTSGGGADTQYF
TRBV11-2	NA	TRBJ2-6	NA	TGTGCCAGCAGCTCGTTCTTAGCAGGGGCCAACGTCCTGACTTTC	CASSSFLAGANVLTF
TRBV2	NA	TRBJ1-5	NA	TGTGCCAGCAGTGAAGGGGCAGGGCATCAGCCCCAGCATTTT	CASSEGAGHQPQHF
TRBV6-1	NA	TRBJ1-2	TRBD1	TGTGCCAGCAGAGTCTCGACAGGGACAACCTATGGCTACACCTTC	CASRVSTGTTYGYTF
TRBV25-1	NA	TRBJ2-7	NA	TGTGCCAGCAGTGAAATCATTGGGGCTCTTGGCGAGCAGTACTTC	CASSEIIGALGEQYF
TRBV27	NA	TRBJ2-1	TRBD2	TGTGCCAGCGGAATGGGACTATACTACAATGAGCAGTTCTTC	CASGMGLYYNEQFF
TRBV2	NA	TRBJ2-7	NA	TGTGCCAGCAGTGAATTGGAGGGACAGAACTCCTACGAGCAGTACTTC	CASSELEGQNSYEQYF
TRBV6-1	NA	TRBJ2-2	NA	TGTGCCAGCAGAAATTCATTGGCCGGGGAGCTGTTTTTT	CASRNSLAGELFF
TRBV7-9	NA	TRBJ1-3	NA	TGTGCCAGCAGCTCAACGATCCGGGGCTCTGGAAACACCATATATTTT	CASSSTIRGSGNTIYF
TRBV5-5	NA	TRBJ2-5	NA	TGTGCCAGCAGCTTAATGCCAGGGGAGTACCAAGAGACCCAGTACTTC	CASSLMPGEYQETQYF